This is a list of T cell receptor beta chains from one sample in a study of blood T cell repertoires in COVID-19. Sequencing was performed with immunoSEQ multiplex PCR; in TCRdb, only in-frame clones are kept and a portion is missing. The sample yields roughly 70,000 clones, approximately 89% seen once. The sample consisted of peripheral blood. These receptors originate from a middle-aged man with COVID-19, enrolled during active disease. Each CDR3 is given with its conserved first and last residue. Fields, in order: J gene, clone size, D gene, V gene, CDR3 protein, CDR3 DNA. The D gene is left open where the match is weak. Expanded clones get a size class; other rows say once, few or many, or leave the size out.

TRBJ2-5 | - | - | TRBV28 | CATTLAGLQETQYF | TGTGCCACCACTTTGGCAGGATTACAAGAGACCCAGTACTTC
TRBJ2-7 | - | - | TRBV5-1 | CASRVETNGEQYF | TGCGCCAGCAGAGTGGAGACTAATGGCGAGCAGTACTTC
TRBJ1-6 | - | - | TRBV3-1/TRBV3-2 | CASSQGQHNSPLHF | TGTGCCAGCAGCCAAGGACAGCATAATTCACCCCTCCACTTT
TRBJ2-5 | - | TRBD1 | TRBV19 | CASSSTGSGETQYF | TGTGCCAGTAGTTCGACAGGGTCGGGGGAGACCCAGTACTTC
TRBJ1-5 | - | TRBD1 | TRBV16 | CASSPRAGRGSGQPQHF | TGTGCCAGCAGCCCCCGCGCGGGCAGGGGGAGCGGGCAGCCCCAGCATTTT
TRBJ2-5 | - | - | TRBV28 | CASSSQYQTGQETQYF | TGTGCCAGCTCTTCCCAATATCAAACAGGACAAGAGACCCAGTACTTC
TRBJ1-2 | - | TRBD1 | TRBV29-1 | CSVEGTGERINYGYTF | TGCAGCGTTGAAGGAACAGGGGAGCGGATTAACTATGGCTACACCTTC
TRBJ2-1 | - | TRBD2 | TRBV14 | CASSQFRGSSYNEQFF | TGTGCCAGCAGCCAATTTCGCGGGAGCTCCTACAATGAGCAGTTCTTC
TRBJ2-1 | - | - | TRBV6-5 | CASRDDRAGQFF | TGTGCCAGCAGAGACGACAGGGCGGGACAGTTCTTC
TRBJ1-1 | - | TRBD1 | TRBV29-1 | CSVVGQGTEAFF | TGCAGCGTTGTGGGACAGGGGACTGAAGCTTTCTTT
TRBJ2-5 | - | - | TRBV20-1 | CSASQGQETQYF | TGCAGTGCTAGTCAGGGCCAAGAGACCCAGTACTTC
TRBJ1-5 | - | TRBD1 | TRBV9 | CASSLGGQGGQPQHF | TGTGCCAGCAGCCTAGGGGGACAGGGTGGTCAGCCCCAGCATTTT
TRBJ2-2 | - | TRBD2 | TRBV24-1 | CATSDPSGANTGELFF | TGTGCCACCAGTGACCCCAGCGGGGCGAACACCGGGGAGCTGTTTTTT
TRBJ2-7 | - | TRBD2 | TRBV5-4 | CASSSSGRADEQYF | TGTGCCAGCAGTTCTAGCGGGAGGGCCGACGAGCAGTACTTC
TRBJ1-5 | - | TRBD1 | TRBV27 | CASSRTGGFNQPQHF | TGTGCCAGCAGCCGGACAGGGGGCTTCAATCAGCCCCAGCATTTT
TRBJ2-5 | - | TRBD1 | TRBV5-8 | CASSLLGTGYQETQYF | TGTGCCAGCAGCTTATTAGGGACAGGTTACCAAGAGACCCAGTACTTC
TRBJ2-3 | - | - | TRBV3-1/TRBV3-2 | CASSQTGGGTDTQYF | TGTGCCAGCAGCCAAACAGGCGGGGGCACAGATACGCAGTATTTT
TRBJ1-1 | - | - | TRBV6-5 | CASTRGTEAFF | TGTGCCAGCACAAGAGGGACTGAAGCTTTCTTT
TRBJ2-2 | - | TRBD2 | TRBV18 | CASSPRRLAGATGELFF | TGTGCCAGCTCACCAAGACGACTAGCGGGAGCCACCGGGGAGCTGTTTTTT
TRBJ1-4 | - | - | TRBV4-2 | CASSQNLDRATNEKLFF | TGTGCCAGCAGCCAAAACCTGGACAGAGCAACTAATGAAAAACTGTTTTTT
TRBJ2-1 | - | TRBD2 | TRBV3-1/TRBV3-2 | CASSPHLAGYNEQFF | TGTGCCAGCAGCCCACATCTAGCGGGGTACAATGAGCAGTTCTTC
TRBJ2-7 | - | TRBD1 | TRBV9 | CASSDGQGIYYEQYF | TGTGCCAGCAGCGACGGACAGGGGATATACTACGAGCAGTACTTC
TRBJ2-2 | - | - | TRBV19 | CASSKFADRGTGELFF | TGTGCCAGTAGTAAGTTTGCAGATCGGGGGACCGGGGAGCTGTTTTTT
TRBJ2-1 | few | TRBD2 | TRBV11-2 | CASSLHRLAGEQFF | TGTGCCAGCAGCTTACACCGACTAGCGGGAGAGCAGTTCTTC
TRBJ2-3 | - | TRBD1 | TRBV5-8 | CASSSDRDPSDTQYF | TGTGCCAGCAGCTCGGACAGGGACCCATCGGATACGCAGTATTTT
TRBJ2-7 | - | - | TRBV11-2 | CASSRGAQTTYEQYF | TGTGCCAGCAGCCGCGGGGCCCAGACGACCTACGAGCAGTACTTC
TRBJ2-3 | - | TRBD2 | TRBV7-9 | CASRSGLAGSTDTQYF | TGTGCCAGCAGATCGGGACTAGCGGGTAGCACAGATACGCAGTATTTT
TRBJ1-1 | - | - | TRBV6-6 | CASRQSLNTEAFF | TGTGCCAGCAGGCAGTCGTTGAACACTGAAGCTTTCTTT
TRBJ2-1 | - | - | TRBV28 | CASSDLSGHYNEQFF | TGTGCCAGCAGTGACCTTTCGGGACACTACAATGAGCAGTTCTTC
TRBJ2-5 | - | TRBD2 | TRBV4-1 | CASSHPRGGAETQYF | TGCGCCAGCAGCCACCCCCGGGGGGGCGCAGAGACCCAGTACTTC
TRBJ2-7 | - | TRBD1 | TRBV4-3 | CASSQDSRQGREQYF | TGCGCCAGCAGCCAAGATTCTAGACAGGGGAGAGAGCAGTACTTC
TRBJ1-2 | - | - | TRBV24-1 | CATSDSGETYGYTF | TGTGCCACCAGTGATTCGGGGGAAACCTATGGCTACACCTTC
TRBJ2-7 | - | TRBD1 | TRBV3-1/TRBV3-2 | CASSQSGQGGPYEQYF | TGTGCCAGCAGCCAAAGCGGACAGGGGGGTCCATACGAGCAGTACTTC
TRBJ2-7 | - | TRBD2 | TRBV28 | CASSELAGDYEQYF | TGTGCCAGCAGTGAACTAGCGGGAGACTACGAGCAGTACTTC
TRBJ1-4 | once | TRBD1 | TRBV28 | CASSWTGTNEKLFF | TGTGCCAGCAGTTGGACAGGGACTAATGAAAAACTGTTTTTT
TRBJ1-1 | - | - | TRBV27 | CASSWDSSPGTEAFF | TGTGCCAGCAGTTGGGACTCCTCCCCGGGGACTGAAGCTTTCTTT
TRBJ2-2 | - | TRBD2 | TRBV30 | CAWSGTSGNTGELFF | TGTGCCTGGAGTGGGACTAGCGGGAACACCGGGGAGCTGTTTTTT
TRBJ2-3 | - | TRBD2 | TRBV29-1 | CSVRTSGVSDTQYF | TGCAGCGTTCGGACTAGCGGGGTTTCAGATACGCAGTATTTT
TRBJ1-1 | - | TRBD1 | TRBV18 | CASSPQGQGAGMNTEAFF | TGTGCCAGCTCACCACAAGGACAGGGGGCAGGTATGAACACTGAAGCTTTCTTT
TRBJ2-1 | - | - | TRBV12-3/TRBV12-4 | CASSFGRDNEQFF | TGTGCCAGCAGTTTCGGGCGGGACAATGAGCAGTTCTTC
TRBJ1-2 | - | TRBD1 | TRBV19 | CATTPGTGDYGYTF | TGTGCCACGACTCCCGGGACAGGGGACTATGGCTACACCTTC
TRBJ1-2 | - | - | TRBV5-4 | CASSPTSGNGYTF | TGTGCCAGCAGCCCTACTTCGGGTAATGGCTACACCTTC
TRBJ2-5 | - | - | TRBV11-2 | CASSPRIGGFAQETQYF | TGTGCCAGCAGCCCGCGAATAGGAGGCTTCGCCCAAGAGACCCAGTACTTC
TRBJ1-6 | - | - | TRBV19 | CASSIGGFAYNSPLHF | TGTGCCAGTAGTATAGGCGGGTTCGCCTATAATTCACCCCTCCACTTT
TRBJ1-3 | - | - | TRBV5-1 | CASMREPSSGNTIYF | TGCGCCAGCATGAGGGAGCCGAGCTCTGGAAACACCATATATTTT
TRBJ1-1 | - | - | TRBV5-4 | CASSGRFGGYTEAFF | TGTGCCAGCAGCGGCAGATTCGGGGGTTACACTGAAGCTTTCTTT
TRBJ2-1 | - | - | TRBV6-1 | CASSEAAGANNEQFF | TGTGCCAGCAGTGAAGCCGCAGGGGCTAACAATGAGCAGTTCTTC
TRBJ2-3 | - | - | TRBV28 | CASSSPTSTDTQYF | TGTGCCAGCAGTTCCCCGACTAGCACAGATACGCAGTATTTT
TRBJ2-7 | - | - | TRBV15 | CATSRGLDSPYEQYF | TGTGCCACCAGCAGAGGTCTGGACAGTCCCTACGAGCAGTACTTC
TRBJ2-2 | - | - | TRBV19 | CASSMGGPNTGELFF | TGTGCCAGTAGTATGGGGGGTCCGAACACCGGGGAGCTGTTTTTT